This T cell receptor (beta chain) was sequenced in a study of human T cells and chemical hapten exposure. In regard to this clonotype: One base away lies a much larger clone, so this may be a sequencing read error.

From the RACE reads, TCRdb called clonotypes with MiXCR, one entry per CDR3 protein. The data show approximately 79,000 distinct CDR3 sequences, about 8% seen once. The time point here: pre-sensitization, week 0. The treatment is: therapeutic diphenylcyclopropenone sensitization with weekly scalp DPC. The origin of this receptor is a man between 35 and 55 years old with alopecia areata. Some clones in this sample may be carry-over from other donors' samples. Sample: whole blood, taken in connection with sensitization to the hapten diphenylcyclopropenone (DPC).

CDR3 sequence reads: CASSESRMNEKLFF. The CDR3 DNA reads as TGTGCCAGCAGTGAAAGTCGGATGAATGAAAAACTGTTTTTT. This sequence joins TRBV6-1 and TRBJ1-4, with unresolved D. Between the trimmed V and J ends, which lost 2 bases and 5 bases, there was a span of 9 bases. CDR1 MNHNS and CDR2 SASEGT come from the germline V gene. The CDR3 is 14 residues long.